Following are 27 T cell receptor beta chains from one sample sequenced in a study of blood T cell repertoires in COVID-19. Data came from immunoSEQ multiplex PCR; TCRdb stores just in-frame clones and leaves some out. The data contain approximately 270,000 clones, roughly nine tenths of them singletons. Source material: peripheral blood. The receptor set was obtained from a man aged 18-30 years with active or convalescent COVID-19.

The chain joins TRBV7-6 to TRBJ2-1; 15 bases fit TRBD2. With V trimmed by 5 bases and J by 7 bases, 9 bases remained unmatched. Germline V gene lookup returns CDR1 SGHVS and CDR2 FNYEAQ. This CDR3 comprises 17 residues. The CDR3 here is CASSRPGLAGGGNEQFF. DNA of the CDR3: TGTGCCAGCAGCCGGCCGGGACTAGCGGGAGGCGGGAATGAGCAGTTCTTC.

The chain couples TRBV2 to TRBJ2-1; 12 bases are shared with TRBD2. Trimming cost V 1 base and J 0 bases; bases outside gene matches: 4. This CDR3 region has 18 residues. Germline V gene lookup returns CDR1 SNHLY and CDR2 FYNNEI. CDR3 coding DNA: TGTGCCAGCAGTGAAGTGACTAGCGGGGGCCCCTCCTACAATGAGCAGTTCTTC. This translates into CASSEVTSGGPSYNEQFF.

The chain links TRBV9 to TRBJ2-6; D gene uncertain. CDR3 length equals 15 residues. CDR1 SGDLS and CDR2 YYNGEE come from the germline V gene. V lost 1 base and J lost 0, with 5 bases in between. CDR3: CASSVQSSGANVLTF. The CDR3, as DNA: TGTGCCAGCAGCGTACAATCCTCTGGGGCCAACGTCCTGACTTTC.

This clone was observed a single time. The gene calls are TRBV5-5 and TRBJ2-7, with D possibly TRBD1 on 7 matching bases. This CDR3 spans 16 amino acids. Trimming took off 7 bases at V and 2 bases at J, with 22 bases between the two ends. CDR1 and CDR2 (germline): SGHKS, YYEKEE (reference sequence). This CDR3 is CASGRDFRGGAYEQYF. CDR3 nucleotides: TGTGCCAGCGGACGGGACTTCCGAGGGGGCGCCTACGAGCAGTACTTC.

CDR3 sequence: CASSLAGQGWDQPQHF. DNA for the CDR3: TGTGCCAGCAGCCTCGCGGGACAGGGTTGGGATCAGCCCCAGCATTTT. The chain has TRBV27 and TRBJ1-5, with TRBD1 identical over 9 bases. Looked up from germline, CDR1 is MNHEY and CDR2 is SMNVEV (reference sequence). This CDR3 region has 16 residues. V lost 6 bases to trimming and J lost 5 bases; unmatched junction nucleotides: 11.

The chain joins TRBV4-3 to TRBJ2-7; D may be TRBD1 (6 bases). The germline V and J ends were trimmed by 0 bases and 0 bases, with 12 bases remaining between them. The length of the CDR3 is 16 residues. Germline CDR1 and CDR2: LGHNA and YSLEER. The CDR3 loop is CASSQDARGYSYEQYF. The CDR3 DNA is TGCGCCAGCAGCCAAGATGCCAGGGGTTACTCCTACGAGCAGTACTTC.

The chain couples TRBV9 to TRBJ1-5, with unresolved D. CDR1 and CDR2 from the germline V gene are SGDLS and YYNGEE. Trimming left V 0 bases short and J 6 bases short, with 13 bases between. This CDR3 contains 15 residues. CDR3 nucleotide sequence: TGTGCCAGCAGCGTAGACGGGAGTATCGGTCAGCCCCAGCATTTT. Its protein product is CASSVDGSIGQPQHF.

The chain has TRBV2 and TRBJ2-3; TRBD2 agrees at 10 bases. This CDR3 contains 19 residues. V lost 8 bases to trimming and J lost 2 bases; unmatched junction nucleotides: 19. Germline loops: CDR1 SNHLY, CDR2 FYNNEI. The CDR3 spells CASGRGGAAGGPNTDTQYF. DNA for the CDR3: TGTGCCAGCGGTAGAGGGGGTGCAGCGGGAGGGCCGAACACAGATACGCAGTATTTT.

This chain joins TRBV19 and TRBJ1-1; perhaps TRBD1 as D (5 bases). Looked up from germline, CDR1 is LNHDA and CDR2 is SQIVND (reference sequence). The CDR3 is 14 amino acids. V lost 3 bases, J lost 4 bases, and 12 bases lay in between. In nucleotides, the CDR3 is TGTGCCAGTAGTATCGGCAGGGTGGGCACTGAAGCTTTCTTT. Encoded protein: CASSIGRVGTEAFF.

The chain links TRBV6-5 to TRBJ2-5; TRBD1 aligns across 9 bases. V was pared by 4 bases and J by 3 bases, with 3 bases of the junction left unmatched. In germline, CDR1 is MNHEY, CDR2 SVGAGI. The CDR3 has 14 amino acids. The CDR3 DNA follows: TGTGCCAGCAGTTCTCGGACAGGGGAAGAGACCCAGTACTTC. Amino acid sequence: CASSSRTGEETQYF.

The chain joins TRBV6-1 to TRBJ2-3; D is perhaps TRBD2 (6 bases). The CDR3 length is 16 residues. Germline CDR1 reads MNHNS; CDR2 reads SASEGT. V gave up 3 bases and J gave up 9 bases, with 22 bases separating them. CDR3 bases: TGTGCCAGCAGTGACAACACTAGGACACTAGCCGTAACGCAGTATTTT. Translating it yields CASSDNTRTLAVTQYF.

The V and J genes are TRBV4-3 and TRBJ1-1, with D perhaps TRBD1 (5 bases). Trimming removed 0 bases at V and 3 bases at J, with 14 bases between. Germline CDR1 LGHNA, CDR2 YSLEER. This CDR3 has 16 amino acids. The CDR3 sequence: CASSQDWEGIDTEAFF. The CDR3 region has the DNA TGCGCCAGCAGCCAAGATTGGGAGGGGATCGACACTGAAGCTTTCTTT.

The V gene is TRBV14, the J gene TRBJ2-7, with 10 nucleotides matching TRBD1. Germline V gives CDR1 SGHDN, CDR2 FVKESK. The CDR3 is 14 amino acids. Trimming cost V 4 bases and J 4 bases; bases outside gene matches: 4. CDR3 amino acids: CASSRRTGGYEQYF. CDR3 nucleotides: TGTGCCAGCAGCCGAAGGACAGGGGGTTACGAGCAGTACTTC.

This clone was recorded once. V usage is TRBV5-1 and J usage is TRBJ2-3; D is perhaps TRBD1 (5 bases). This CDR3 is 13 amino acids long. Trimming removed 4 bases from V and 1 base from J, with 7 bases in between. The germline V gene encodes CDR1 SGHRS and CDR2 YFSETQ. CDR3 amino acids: CASSGARTDTQYF. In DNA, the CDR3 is TGCGCCAGCAGCGGGGCGCGCACAGATACGCAGTATTTT.

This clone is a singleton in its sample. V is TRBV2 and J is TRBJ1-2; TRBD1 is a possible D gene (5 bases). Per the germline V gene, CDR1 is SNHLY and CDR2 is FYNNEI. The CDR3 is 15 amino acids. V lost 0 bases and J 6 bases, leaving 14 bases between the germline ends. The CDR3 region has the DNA TGTGCCAGCAGTGAAGCGCTAGGCCAGGGAAATGGCTACACCTTC. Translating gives CASSEALGQGNGYTF.

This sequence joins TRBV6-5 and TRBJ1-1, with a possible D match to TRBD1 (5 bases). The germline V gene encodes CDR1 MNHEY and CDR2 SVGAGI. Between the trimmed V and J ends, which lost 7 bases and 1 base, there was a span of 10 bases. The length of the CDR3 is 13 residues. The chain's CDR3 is CASTGRTNTEAFF. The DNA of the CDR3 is TGTGCCAGCACAGGGCGCACGAACACTGAAGCTTTCTTT.

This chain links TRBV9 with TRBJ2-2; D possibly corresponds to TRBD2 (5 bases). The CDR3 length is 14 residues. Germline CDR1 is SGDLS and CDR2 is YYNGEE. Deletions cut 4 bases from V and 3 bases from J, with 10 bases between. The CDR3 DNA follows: TGTGCCAGCAGCCCTCGTAGCGACACCGGGGAGCTGTTTTTT. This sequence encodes CASSPRSDTGELFF.

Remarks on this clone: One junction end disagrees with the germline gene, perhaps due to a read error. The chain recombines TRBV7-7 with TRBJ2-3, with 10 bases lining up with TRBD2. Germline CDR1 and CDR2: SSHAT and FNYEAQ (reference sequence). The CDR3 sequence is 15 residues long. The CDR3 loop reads CASSHGTSVTDTQYF. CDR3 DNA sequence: TGTGCTAGCAGTCACGGGACTAGCGTGACAGATACGCAGTATTTT. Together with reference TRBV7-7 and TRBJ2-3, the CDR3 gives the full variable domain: GAGVSQSPRYKVTKRGQDVTLRCDPISSHATLYWYQQALGQGPEFLTYFNYEAQPDKSGLPSDRFSAERPEGSISTLTIQRTEQRDSAMYRCASSHGTSVTDTQYFGPGTRLTVL.

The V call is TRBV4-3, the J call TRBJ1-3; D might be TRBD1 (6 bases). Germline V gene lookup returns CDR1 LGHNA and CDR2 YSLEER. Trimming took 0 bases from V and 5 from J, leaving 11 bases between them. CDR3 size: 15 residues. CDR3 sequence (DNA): TGCGCCAGCAGCCAAGACCTACAGGGAAGAAACACCATATATTTT. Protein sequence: CASSQDLQGRNTIYF.

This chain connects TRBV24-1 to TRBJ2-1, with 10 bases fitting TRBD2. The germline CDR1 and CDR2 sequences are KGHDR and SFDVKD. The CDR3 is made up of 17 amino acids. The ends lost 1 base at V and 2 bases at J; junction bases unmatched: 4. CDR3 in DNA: TGTGCCACCAGTGATTTCGGTAGCGGGAGGACCTACAATGAGCAGTTCTTC. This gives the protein CATSDFGSGRTYNEQFF.

CDR3 DNA sequence: TGTGCCTGGCTTAAGGTCGGTTCGAGACGGGGCTATGGCTACACCTTC. Residues: CAWLKVGSRRGYGYTF. The genes are TRBV30 and TRBJ1-2, with no clear D. Germline CDR1 GTSNPN, CDR2 SVGIG (reference sequence). Between the trimmed V and J ends, which lost 5 bases and 4 bases, there was a span of 23 bases. There are 16 residues in the CDR3.

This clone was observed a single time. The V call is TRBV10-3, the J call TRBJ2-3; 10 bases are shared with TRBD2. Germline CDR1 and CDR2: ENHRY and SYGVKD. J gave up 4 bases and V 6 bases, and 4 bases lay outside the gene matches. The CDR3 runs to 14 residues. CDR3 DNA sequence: TGTGCCATCAGCTTAGCGGGAGGAGCAGATACGCAGTATTTT. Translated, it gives CAISLAGGADTQYF.

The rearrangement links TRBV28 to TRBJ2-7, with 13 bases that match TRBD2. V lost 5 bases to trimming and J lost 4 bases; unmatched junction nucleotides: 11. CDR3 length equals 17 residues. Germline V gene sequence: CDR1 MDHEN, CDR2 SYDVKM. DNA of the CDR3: TGTGCCAGCAGTCACGGGACTAGCGGGACCCCGGGTTACGAGCAGTACTTC. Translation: CASSHGTSGTPGYEQYF.

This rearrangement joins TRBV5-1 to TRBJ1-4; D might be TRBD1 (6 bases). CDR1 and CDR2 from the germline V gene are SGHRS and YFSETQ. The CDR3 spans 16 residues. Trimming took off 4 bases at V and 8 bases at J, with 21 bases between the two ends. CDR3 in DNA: TGCGCCAGCAGCCCGGATGTGGGGGGGCAAGGCGAAAAACTGTTTTTT. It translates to CASSPDVGGQGEKLFF.

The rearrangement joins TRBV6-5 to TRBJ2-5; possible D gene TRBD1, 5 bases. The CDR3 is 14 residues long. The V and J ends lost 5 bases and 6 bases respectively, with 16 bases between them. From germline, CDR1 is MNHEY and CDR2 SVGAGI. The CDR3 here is CASSKDKLGKTQYF. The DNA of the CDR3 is TGTGCCAGCAGTAAGGACAAGTTAGGGAAGACCCAGTACTTC.

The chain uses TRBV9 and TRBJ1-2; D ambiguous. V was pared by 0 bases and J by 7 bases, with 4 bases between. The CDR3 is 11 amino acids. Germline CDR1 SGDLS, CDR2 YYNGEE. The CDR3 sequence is CASSVAGGYTF. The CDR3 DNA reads TGTGCCAGCAGCGTAGCCGGTGGCTACACCTTC.

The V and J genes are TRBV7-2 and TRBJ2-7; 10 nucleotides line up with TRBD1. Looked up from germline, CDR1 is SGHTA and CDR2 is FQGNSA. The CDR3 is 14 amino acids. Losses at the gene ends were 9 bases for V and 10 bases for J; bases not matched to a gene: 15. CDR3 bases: TGTGCCAGTTTGGATCCGACAGGGGGCGCGGTCCAGTACTTC. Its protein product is CASLDPTGGAVQYF.